The present TCR beta chain was sequenced within a study of shared clonotypes between healthy human individuals. Study information: The donor pool was made up of a couple of women and three men aged 18 to 49. CD4 naive cells filled three plates per donor, CD4 memory three, CD8 naive two and CD8 memory one. Study-wide findings and caveats: Only blood was sampled; tissue repertoires likely differ.

It was across several immunoSEQ plates that each subset's genomic DNA was evenly split. Using immunoSEQ multiplex PCR, the repertoire was profiled, and TCRdb retains in-frame clones only, with some absent. The repertoire holds 2.3 million or so clones, with approximately 93% as singletons. V dropped 2 bases and J dropped 8; count of bases not matched to a gene: 7. CDR1 MNHNY and CDR2 SVGAGI come from the germline V gene (reference sequence). The CDR3 loop spans 15 amino acids. To note about this clone: Its antigen is not known.

Sequencing used naive CD4+ T cells from PBMCs. Subset denoted: CD45RA+ positively selected. The TCR sequence derives from a man between 18 and 35 years old in good health. Some clones in this sample may be carry-over from other donors' samples. J is TRBJ1-4 and V is TRBV6-6, with TRBD1 matching 8 bases. CDR3 nucleotide sequence: TGTGCCAGCAGTTACCCGGACAGGGTAGGGGAAAAACTGTTTTTT. Translated, it gives CASSYPDRVGEKLFF.